This T cell receptor beta chain derives from a study of blood T cell repertoires in COVID-19. On the study more broadly: The study drew acute and convalescent COVID-19 samples from the United States, Italy and Spain. The cDNA or gDNA used as material had been derived from T cells, B-cell-depleted T cells, or PBMCs.

In the source study's methods: How many nucleated cells were present was estimated from reference gene primer amplification. Assay: immunoSEQ multiplex PCR; the TCRdb copy retains only in-frame clones and omits some. The V and J calls and the clone size are those of that table, but D and trimming were determined from the DNA. The table has under 200,000 clones, over 80% seen once; the top ten hold 9.1%. Trimming removed 4 bases from V and 0 bases from J, with 9 bases in between. The CDR3 is made up of 14 amino acids. Per germline, CDR1 SGHRS and CDR2 YFSETQ. The clonotype originates from a woman aged 80 or over with active or convalescent COVID-19. The J gene is TRBJ2-3, the V gene TRBV5-1; D call uncertain. The sample taken for sequencing was peripheral blood. As DNA, the CDR3 is TGCGCCAGCAGCCAAACACCCAGCACAGATACGCAGTATTTT. It translates to CASSQTPSTDTQYF.